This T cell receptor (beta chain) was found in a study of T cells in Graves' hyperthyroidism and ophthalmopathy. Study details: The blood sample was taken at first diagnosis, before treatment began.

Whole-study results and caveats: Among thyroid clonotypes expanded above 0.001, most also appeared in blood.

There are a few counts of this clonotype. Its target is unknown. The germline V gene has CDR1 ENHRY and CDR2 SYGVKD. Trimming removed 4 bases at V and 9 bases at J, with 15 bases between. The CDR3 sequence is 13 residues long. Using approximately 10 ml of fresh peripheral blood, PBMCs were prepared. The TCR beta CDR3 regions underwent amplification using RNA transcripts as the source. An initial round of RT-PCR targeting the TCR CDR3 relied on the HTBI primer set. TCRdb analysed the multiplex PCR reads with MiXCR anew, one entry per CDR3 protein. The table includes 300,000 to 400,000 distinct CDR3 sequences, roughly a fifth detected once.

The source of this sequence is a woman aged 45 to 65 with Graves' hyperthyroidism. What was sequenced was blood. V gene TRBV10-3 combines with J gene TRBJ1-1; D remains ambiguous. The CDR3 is CAISGLVGGQAFF. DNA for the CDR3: TGTGCCATCAGTGGGTTAGTCGGAGGGCAAGCTTTCTTT.